This T cell receptor (beta chain) emerged from a study of cytomegalovirus exposure and HLA in healthy donors. Whole-study results and caveats: For most TCR beta V segments, an earlier analysis put the productive rate at about 87% or about 30% of the time. Most sequenced TCRs were rare (though some public TCRs occurred in many donors).

Trimming left V 4 bases short and J 1 base short, with 14 bases between. Germline V gene data show CDR1 as GTSNPN and CDR2 as SVGIG (reference sequence). The CDR3 extends over 15 amino acids. PCR employed 60 Vbeta and 13 Jbeta primers. Data came from immunoSEQ multiplex PCR; TCRdb stores just in-frame clones and leaves some out. Its clone listing holds around 160,000 clones. Remarks on this clone: Its antigen is undetermined.

This chain links TRBV30 with TRBJ1-5, with D perhaps TRBD1 (6 bases). This TCR came from a woman in her forties or fifties in good health and CMV-seronegative. What was sequenced was PBMCs. The CDR3 coding sequence is TGTGCCTGGAAGGTCCCTGACAGGAGCAATCAGCCCCAGCATTTT. This translates into CAWKVPDRSNQPQHF.